This T cell receptor beta chain was recovered during a study of shared clonotypes between healthy human individuals. Study-level background: Plates per donor: three CD4 naive, three CD4 memory, two CD8 naive, one CD8 memory.

This CDR3 contains 12 residues. The V end lost 2 bases, the J end lost 6 bases, and 7 bases lay between the germline ends. Per the germline V gene, CDR1 is KGHSH and CDR2 is LQKENI. Libraries were prepared by immunoSEQ multiplex PCR; TCRdb keeps only in-frame clonotypes and omits some of them. The data hold more than 850,000 clones, with more than 75% observed a single time. V and J are TRBV18 and TRBJ1-1; D is perhaps TRBD1 (6 bases). The specimen was memory CD4+ T cells from PBMCs. The subset here: CD45RA-negative fraction. This clonotype was obtained from a man aged 18 to 30 in good health. Some clones in this sample may be carry-over from other donors' samples. CDR3 loop: CASSPGGPEAFF. The CDR3 bases are TGTGCCAGCTCACCAGGGGGCCCTGAAGCTTTCTTT.